This entry lists 16 T cell receptor beta chains sequenced from one sample in a study of T cell responses to AZD1222 COVID-19 vaccine. TCRdb's table, derived via immunoSEQ multiplex PCR, lists solely in-frame clones and lacks some. The table lists about 130,000 clones, around 87% of them singletons. The sample here was peripheral blood, taken on day 0 of AZD1222 vaccination. The receptors shown here come from an adult in good health.

About this clone itself: The junction departs from the called germline gene at one end, perhaps through a read error. The J gene is TRBJ2-5, the V gene TRBV7-7; D remains unclear. The germline V gene has CDR1 SSHAT and CDR2 FNYEAQ (reference sequence). This CDR3 region has 14 residues. In DNA, the CDR3 is TGTGCTAGCAGCTTGGTCAGTTTTCAAGAGACCCAGTACTTC. Translation: CASSLVSFQETQYF.

The chain couples TRBV2 to TRBJ2-5, with D uncertain. The CDR3 totals 15 residues. V lost 5 bases to trimming and J lost 5 bases, with 18 bases between them. Germline V gene lookup returns CDR1 SNHLY and CDR2 FYNNEI. The CDR3 DNA is TGTGCCAGCAGTCGGAGTTCCGTCCTCGGGGAGACCCAGTACTTC. Residues: CASSRSSVLGETQYF.

This sequence joins TRBV5-1 and TRBJ1-5; 7 positions agree with TRBD1. V gave up 1 base and J gave up 0 bases; unmatched junction bases: 16. The CDR3 totals 20 residues. Germline CDR1 reads SGHRS; CDR2 reads YFSETQ. CDR3 bases: TGCGCCAGCAGCTTGTTCGGGCGAAGACAGGGATCTATTAGCAATCAGCCCCAGCATTTT. Residues: CASSLFGRRQGSISNQPQHF.

This rearrangement joins TRBV2 to TRBJ2-5; 7 positions agree with TRBD2. This CDR3 comprises 13 residues. The germline V gene encodes CDR1 SNHLY and CDR2 FYNNEI. The ends lost 7 bases at V and 5 bases at J; junction bases unmatched: 7. This CDR3 is CASNREVMETQYF. The CDR3 nucleotides read TGTGCCAGCAACCGGGAGGTAATGGAGACCCAGTACTTC.

V gene TRBV7-2 combines with J gene TRBJ2-1, with TRBD2 identical over 12 bases. J lost 4 bases, V lost 0 bases, and 4 bases had no gene match. The CDR3 is 17 amino acids. Germline lookup yields CDR1 SGHTA and CDR2 FQGNSA. This chain's CDR3 is CASSLAGTSGRYNEQFF. The CDR3, as DNA: TGTGCCAGCAGCTTAGCCGGGACTAGCGGGCGATACAATGAGCAGTTCTTC.

The genes are TRBV3-1 (or the pseudogene TRBV3-2) and TRBJ1-1; D not resolved. Trimming shortened V by 0 bases and J by 4 bases, and 12 bases separated the two germline ends. In germline, CDR1 is LGHDT, CDR2 YNNKEL (reference sequence). CDR3 length: 15 amino acids. The CDR3, as DNA: TGTGCCAGCAGCCAAGAGGATTTCAGACCCACTGAAGCTTTCTTT. Translating gives CASSQEDFRPTEAFF.

V usage is TRBV5-1 and J usage is TRBJ1-2; D is perhaps TRBD1 (5 bases). Trimming removed 1 base from V and 8 bases from J, with 15 bases in between. This CDR3 is 14 amino acids long. Germline-derived CDR1 and CDR2 are SGHRS and YFSETQ. The CDR3 DNA sequence: TGCGCCAGCAGCTTGCCCCCAGGGTTGGACGGCTACACCTTC. Encoded protein: CASSLPPGLDGYTF.

The chain joins TRBV5-1 to TRBJ1-6, with TRBD1 as a possible D gene (5 bases). V lost 0 bases to trimming and J lost 10 bases, with 17 bases between them. Germline lookup yields CDR1 SGHRS and CDR2 YFSETQ. CDR3 length: 16 amino acids. CDR3 loop: CASSLGLQGSGSPLHF. The CDR3 coding sequence is TGCGCCAGCAGCTTGGGCCTCCAGGGTTCGGGATCACCCCTCCACTTT.

This chain links TRBV27 with TRBJ1-1; unclear D gene. V lost 0 bases and J 1 base, leaving 6 bases between the germline ends. Germline V gene lookup returns CDR1 MNHEY and CDR2 SMNVEV (reference sequence). CDR3 length: 14 amino acids. The CDR3 spells CASSLSQRNTEAFF. CDR3 DNA: TGTGCCAGCAGTTTATCACAGAGGAACACTGAAGCTTTCTTT.

V usage is TRBV7-9 and J usage is TRBJ1-2; D gene unclear. Germline lookup yields CDR1 SEHNR and CDR2 FQNEAQ (reference sequence). The CDR3 has 17 residues. Trimming pared 4 bases from V and 4 bases from J, leaving 22 bases between. For the CDR3, the DNA is TGTGCCAGCAGCTACAATCCGCGAAGCGCGGAATCCTATGGCTACACCTTC. As protein: CASSYNPRSAESYGYTF.

This clone was detected only once. The chain recombines TRBV28 with TRBJ1-2; D ambiguous. V was clipped by 6 bases and J by 8 bases, with 13 bases between them. The length of the CDR3 is 12 residues. Germline CDR1 MDHEN, CDR2 SYDVKM. CDR3 in amino acids: CASSPGLGGYTF. Written as DNA, the CDR3 is TGTGCCAGCAGCCCAGGACTCGGAGGCTACACCTTC.

The chain has TRBV25-1 and TRBJ2-1, with D possibly matching TRBD2 (5 bases). The V gene's germline CDR1 is MGHDK and CDR2 SYGVNS. Trimming took off 3 bases at V and 10 bases at J, with 13 bases between the two ends. This CDR3 contains 13 residues. For the CDR3, the DNA is TGTGCCAGCAGTGATACCCCGACTACGGAGCAGTTCTTC. Protein sequence: CASSDTPTTEQFF.

The chain carries TRBV9 and TRBJ2-7; TRBD1 might be the D (5 bases). This CDR3 spans 15 amino acids. V dropped 2 bases and J dropped 1 base, with 13 bases sitting between them. Germline assignment: CDR1 SGDLS and CDR2 YYNGEE. This CDR3 reads CASSVTGGASYEQYF. Written as DNA, the CDR3 is TGTGCCAGCAGCGTTACCGGTGGGGCTTCCTACGAGCAGTACTTC.

The chain uses TRBV29-1 and TRBJ2-2, with unresolved D. The CDR3 length is 12 residues. Germline V gene data show CDR1 as SQVTM and CDR2 as ANQGSEA. CDR3 amino acids: CTGWLDTGELFF. In DNA form, the CDR3 reads TGCACCGGTTGGCTGGACACCGGGGAGCTGTTTTTT.

The chain recombines TRBV5-1 with TRBJ2-3; D remains unclear. The ends were cut back, 2 bases at V and 6 bases at J, with 10 bases in the middle. The CDR3 spans 13 residues. Per the germline V gene, CDR1 is SGHRS and CDR2 is YFSETQ. CDR3 nucleotide sequence: TGCGCCAGCAGCTTTAACTCCCCGGATACGCAGTATTTT. Its protein product is CASSFNSPDTQYF.

This clone was observed a handful of times. The V and J genes are TRBV27 and TRBJ1-5; D may be TRBD1 (5 bases). The germline V gene encodes CDR1 MNHEY and CDR2 SMNVEV (reference sequence). The CDR3 runs to 14 residues. Trimming cost V 6 bases and J 0 bases, with 9 bases left between them. This CDR3 reads CASRRQYSNQPQHF. The CDR3 DNA reads as TGTGCCAGCAGACGACAGTATAGCAATCAGCCCCAGCATTTT.